The sequence of this TCR beta chain was determined in a study of control samples from healthy donors and cancer patients. This clone was counted only a few times. The CDR3 runs 13 residues. In germline, CDR1 is SGHTA, CDR2 FQGNSA. With 3 bases removed from V and 1 base from J, the gap between germline ends came to 6 bases. Sequencing was performed with immunoSEQ multiplex PCR; in TCRdb, only in-frame clones are kept and a portion is missing. The sample has around 27,000 clones; about 82% are singletons. The chain recombines TRBV7-2 with TRBJ1-2, with a weak D call TRBD1 (5 bases). Sequencing was done on a sample of PBMCs. This receptor was obtained from an older woman with head and neck cancer. The CDR3 loop is CASSFGGNYGYTF. CDR3 nucleotide sequence: TGTGCCAGCAGCTTCGGGGGTAACTATGGCTACACCTTC.